The entry that follows covers one T cell receptor (beta chain) sequence. Germline CDR1 MGHRA, CDR2 YSYEKL. CDR3 length: 15 amino acids. The entry originates in a study of blood T cells in healthy people across ages. Alongside a J-beta primer mix, a sample-barcoded 5' primer served in a second PCR lasting about 6 to 11 cycles. MiXCR, run by TCRdb on the 5' RACE reads, gives a single entry per CDR3 protein. The sample has some 670,000 distinct CDR3 sequences, 52% seen once. The sample comprised blood. The clonotype comes from a woman at least 80 years old in good health. The V call is TRBV4-1, the J call TRBJ2-7; 8 bases match TRBD2. The J call is in doubt because the DNA end fits TRBJ2-5 better. The CDR3 region has the DNA TGCGCCAGCAGCCAAATAGGCCGGGAGGGTGAGACCCAGTACTTC. Its translation is CASSQIGREGETQYF.